This TCR beta chain stems from a study of OX40 agonist ivuxolimab in advanced cancers. Study summary: Patients were dosed intravenously with ivuxolimab at 0.01 to 10 mg/kg every 2 weeks. The study enrolled dose-escalation patients with hepatocellular carcinoma, melanoma, renal cell or head and neck cancer.

Study-level points and caveats: Researchers report that CD8+ T cells had, on average, more expanded clones than CD4+. Antigen specificity of clonally expanded peripheral T cells was not established.

Sequencing used immunoSEQ multiplex PCR; TCRdb keeps in-frame clones, though not all of them. Among 72,000 or so clones listed, under 90% were seen once. Details on this clone: Its antigen is unidentified.

V lost 1 base to trimming and J lost 5 bases, with 12 bases between them. Per germline, CDR1 KGHSH and CDR2 LQKENI. This CDR3 is built from 14 residues. The TCR sequence derives from an adult with an advanced solid tumor such as melanoma, head and neck, liver or kidney cancer. This specimen consisted of CD4+ or CD8+ T cells sorted from blood, obtained in a trial of the OX40 agonist ivuxolimab. This chain joins TRBV18 and TRBJ2-7, with D possibly being TRBD1 (5 bases). The CDR3 spells CASSPLSGMDEQYF. The DNA for the CDR3 is TGTGCCAGCTCACCACTCTCAGGGATGGACGAGCAGTACTTC.